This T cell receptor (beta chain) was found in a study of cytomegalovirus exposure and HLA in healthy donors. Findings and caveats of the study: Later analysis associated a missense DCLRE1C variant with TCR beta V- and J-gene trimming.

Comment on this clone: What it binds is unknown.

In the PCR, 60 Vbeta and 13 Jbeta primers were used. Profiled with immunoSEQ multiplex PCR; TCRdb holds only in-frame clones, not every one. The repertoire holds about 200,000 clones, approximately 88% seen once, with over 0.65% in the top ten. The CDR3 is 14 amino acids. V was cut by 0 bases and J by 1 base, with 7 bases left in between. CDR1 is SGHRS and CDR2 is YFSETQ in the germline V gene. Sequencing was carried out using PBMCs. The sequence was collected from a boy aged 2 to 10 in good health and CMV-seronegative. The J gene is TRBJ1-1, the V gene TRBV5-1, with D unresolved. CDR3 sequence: CASSLVRENTEAFF. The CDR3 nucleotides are TGCGCCAGCAGCTTGGTTAGAGAGAACACTGAAGCTTTCTTT.